What follows are 14 T cell receptor beta chains derived from one specimen sequenced in a study of OX40 agonist ivuxolimab in advanced cancers. The library was obtained by the immunoSEQ multiplex PCR assay. TCRdb stores this immuneACCESS table with in-frame sequences only. Part of the clones is absent; in the studies checked, under half of the shortfall reflects unresolved V genes, and no reason is known for the rest. The sample table holds around 60,000 clones, of which about 91% were seen once. Roughly 13% of the sample lies in the top ten. The sequencing used CD4+ or CD8+ T cells sorted from blood, collected in a trial of the OX40 agonist ivuxolimab. Receptors originate from an adult with an advanced solid tumor such as melanoma, head and neck, liver or kidney cancer.

J is TRBJ2-1 and V is TRBV10-3; 7 bases map to TRBD2. Trimming at V came to 10 bases and at J to 8 bases, leaving 11 bases not matched to a gene. Germline values: CDR1 ENHRY, CDR2 SYGVKD. CDR3 length equals 13 residues. The DNA for the CDR3 is TGTGCCACCCGAACGGCGGGAGAGGATGAGCAGTTCTTC. Translating gives CATRTAGEDEQFF.

This chain uses TRBV5-8 with TRBJ1-1; D might be TRBD1 (5 bases). Germline V gives CDR1 SGHTS, CDR2 YDEGEE. The CDR3 runs 14 residues. V dropped 0 bases and J dropped 4 bases, with 10 bases sitting between them. Written as DNA, the CDR3 is TGTGCCAGCAGCTTGGCGGGGGGTAGCACTGAAGCTTTCTTT. Translation: CASSLAGGSTEAFF.

The chain uses TRBV9 and TRBJ1-1; D is perhaps TRBD1 (6 bases). This CDR3 is 13 amino acids long. CDR1 is SGDLS, CDR2 YYNGEE, per germline. Trimming pared 0 bases from V and 6 bases from J, leaving 9 bases between. CDR3 residues: CASSVGTGPEAFF. As DNA, the CDR3 is TGTGCCAGCAGCGTAGGAACAGGGCCTGAAGCTTTCTTT.

The rearrangement joins TRBV7-2 to TRBJ2-7; tentative D call: TRBD1 (6 bases). The CDR3 covers 16 residues. CDR1 is SGHTA, CDR2 FQGNSA, per germline. V shed 3 bases and J shed 2 bases, with 17 bases lying between them. CDR3 nucleotides: TGTGCCAGCAGCTTGGCCGGGACACCAATTCCCTACGAGCAGTACTTC. Protein: CASSLAGTPIPYEQYF.

This clone was recorded only once. The chain combines TRBV4-3 with TRBJ1-4; 10 bases match TRBD1. Looked up from germline, CDR1 is LGHNA and CDR2 is YSLEER. Germline trimming cut 4 bases from V and 7 bases from J; bases unmatched to any gene: 6. The CDR3 has 15 residues. DNA of the CDR3: TGCGCCAGCAGCCCGGGGACAGGGGAGGGTGAAAAACTGTTTTTT. This codes for CASSPGTGEGEKLFF.

The chain carries TRBV11-3 and TRBJ2-1; D gene ambiguous. The V end lost 5 bases, the J end lost 5 bases, and 25 bases lay between the germline ends. The germline gives CDR1 SGHNT, CDR2 YENEEA. This CDR3 has 18 residues. The CDR3 DNA is TGTGCCAGCAGCCAATATCAAACTTTGGGGTCGTTGAACAATGAGCAGTTCTTC. It yields the protein CASSQYQTLGSLNNEQFF.

In nucleotides, the CDR3 is TGTGCCAGCAGCTACAGGAACACTGAAGCTTTCTTT. Protein: CASSYRNTEAFF. The chain carries TRBV7-2 and TRBJ1-1; D gene ambiguous. The V and J ends lost 4 bases and 1 base respectively, with 4 bases between them. Germline V gene lookup returns CDR1 SGHTA and CDR2 FQGNSA. The length of the CDR3 is 12 residues. Drawing the rest from reference TRBV7-2 and TRBJ1-1, the complete variable domain is GAGVSQSPSNKVTEKGKDVELRCDPISGHTALYWYRQSLGQGLEFLIYFQGNSAPDKSGLPSDRFSAERTGGSVSTLTIQRTQQEDSAVYLCASSYRNTEAFFGQGTRLTVV.

This clone was seen more than once but under ten times. The chain has TRBV28 and TRBJ1-5, with 7 positions matching TRBD1. V dropped 10 bases and J dropped 0; count of bases not matched to a gene: 9. Germline CDR1 MDHEN, CDR2 SYDVKM. This CDR3 spans 15 amino acids. This chain's CDR3 is CATDREGYSNQPQHF. CDR3 bases: TGTGCCACCGACAGGGAGGGTTATAGCAATCAGCCCCAGCATTTT.

The gene calls are TRBV19 and TRBJ1-1, with 10 positions matching TRBD1. The CDR3 loop spans 16 amino acids. Germline assignment: CDR1 LNHDA and CDR2 SQIVND (reference sequence). V lost 4 bases, J lost 2 bases, and 7 bases stayed unmatched. In nucleotides, the CDR3 is TGTGCCAGTAGTAGCCGGACAGGGGGTTTTAACACTGAAGCTTTCTTT. Residues: CASSSRTGGFNTEAFF.

V usage is TRBV7-2 and J usage is TRBJ2-7; no reliable D call. With 1 base removed from V and 3 bases from J, the gap between germline ends came to 7 bases. Germline values: CDR1 SGHTA, CDR2 FQGNSA. This CDR3 has 13 amino acids. The chain's CDR3 is CASSLGVGYEQYF. CDR3 coding DNA: TGTGCCAGCAGCTTAGGGGTGGGCTACGAGCAGTACTTC.

V gene TRBV19 combines with J gene TRBJ2-3; D gene ambiguous. Per the germline V gene, CDR1 is LNHDA and CDR2 is SQIVND (reference sequence). The CDR3 has 12 amino acids. V lost 0 bases and J 5 bases, leaving 3 bases between the germline ends. This CDR3 reads CASSIDVDTQYF. For the CDR3, the DNA is TGTGCCAGTAGTATAGACGTAGATACGCAGTATTTT.

The V gene is TRBV7-7, the J gene TRBJ1-5; D gene ambiguous. CDR1 is SSHAT, CDR2 FNYEAQ, per germline (reference sequence). The CDR3 has 14 residues. V dropped 5 bases and J dropped 2 bases, with 10 bases sitting between them. CDR3 sequence (DNA): TGTGCCAGCAGCCCGTTGGTAGGCAATCAGCCCCAGCATTTT. Translation: CASSPLVGNQPQHF.

This clone appeared a single time. The chain links TRBV5-6 to TRBJ1-6; D call uncertain. Germline V gives CDR1 SGHDT, CDR2 YYEEEE. V gave up 1 base and J gave up 10 bases, with 6 bases separating them. CDR3 length: 12 residues. CDR3 coding DNA: TGTGCCAGCAGCTTGTCTGCCTCACCCCTCCACTTT. It encodes CASSLSASPLHF.

This chain uses TRBV23-1 with TRBJ2-7, with a weak D call TRBD1 (6 bases). TRBV23-1 is given ORF status, its function remaining uncertain. This CDR3 is built from 13 residues. V was pared by 0 bases and J by 4 bases, with 7 bases between. For the CDR3, the DNA is TGCGCCAGCAGTCAATCGAGGGGGTACGAGCAGTACTTC. This codes for CASSQSRGYEQYF.